This T cell receptor beta chain was found in a study of identical twins. All of the donors were Caucasians in good health. Carrying unique molecular identifiers, the cDNA also gained a universal primer site through template switching. TCRdb reprocessed the 5' RACE reads via MiXCR and lists one record per CDR3 protein. Of around 220,000 distinct CDR3 sequences listed, over 9.5% were seen once; the top ten hold about 9.1%. Germline CDR1 is SGHAT and CDR2 is FQNNGV. The CDR3 totals 16 residues. Points on this clonotype: Relative to the germline gene, one junction end is altered; a read error may explain this.

This receptor was taken from a man aged 45 to 65 in good health. The chain links TRBV11-2 to TRBJ2-5; a possible D gene is TRBD2 (5 bases). The sample taken for sequencing was memory T cells sorted from blood. DNA of the CDR3: TGTGCCGGCAGCACACTCAAACGACGGGGTCCGGAGACCCAGTACTTC. This translates into CAGSTLKRRGPETQYF.